Listed below are T cell receptor beta chains from one sample, sequenced in a study of blood T cell repertoires in COVID-19. The assay was immunoSEQ multiplex PCR, and TCRdb's table has in-frame clones only and misses some. The table records around 100,000 clones, roughly nine tenths of them present only once. The sequencing input was peripheral blood. Every receptor here comes from a man aged 25 to 40 in a cohort sampled during active COVID-19. CDR3s include the opening cysteine and the closing phenylalanine or tryptophan. D genes are given only for firm matches. Clone size is shown for a subset of rows, as once, few, many or a class of expanded clone.

j_call | d_call | v_call | clone_size | cdr3_nt | cdr3_aa
TRBJ1-1 | . | TRBV30 | . | TGTGCCTGGAGTGTGTGGGCGAACACTGAAGCTTTCTTT | CAWSVWANTEAFF
TRBJ2-5 | . | TRBV30 | . | TGTGCCTGGAGGGCAGGGTCGGGCACCCAGTACTTC | CAWRAGSGTQYF
TRBJ2-7 | TRBD1 | TRBV5-1 | . | TGCGCCAGCAGCTTGGGACAGGGGCGCTTCAACGAGCAGTACTTC | CASSLGQGRFNEQYF
TRBJ2-5 | TRBD2 | TRBV28 | . | TGTGCCAGCACCACCAGAGCGGGGGGGCCCCAAGAGACCCAGTACTTC | CASTTRAGGPQETQYF
TRBJ2-1 | TRBD2 | TRBV7-6 | once | TGTGCCAGCAGCCTGGCTAGCGGCCACTACAATGAGCAGTTCTTC | CASSLASGHYNEQFF
TRBJ2-2 | TRBD2 | TRBV7-2 | . | TGTGCCAGCAGCTCCCGAAGGGGCGGGGGGACCGGGGAGCTGTTTTTT | CASSSRRGGGTGELFF
TRBJ2-5 | . | TRBV5-1 | . | TGCGCCACCTCATACGGGGAGGCGGGCGAGACCCAGTACTTC | CATSYGEAGETQYF
TRBJ2-1 | . | TRBV12-3/TRBV12-4 | . | TGTGCCAGCAGACACACCCCCAATGAGCAGTTCTTC | CASRHTPNEQFF
TRBJ1-1 | TRBD1 | TRBV20-1 | . | TGCAGTGCTAGTCCAATTGGACAGGGGCCTTCCCCGAACACTGAAGCTTTCTTT | CSASPIGQGPSPNTEAFF
TRBJ2-2 | TRBD2 | TRBV28 | . | TGTGCCAGCTCCGGGGGGTACACCGGGGAGCTGTTTTTT | CASSGGYTGELFF
TRBJ2-3 | TRBD1 | TRBV4-2 | . | TGTGCCAGCAGCGAGCGGGACAGGGGGAACACAGATACGCAGTATTTT | CASSERDRGNTDTQYF
TRBJ2-5 | . | TRBV5-1 | . | TGCGCCAGCACCGCAAGTTGGGTTTCGCGGGGCGGCCCCGAGACCCAGTACTTC | CASTASWVSRGGPETQYF
TRBJ2-7 | TRBD2 | TRBV29-1 | . | TGCAGCTCCTTCCGGGGGGGGGAGCAGTACTTC | CSSFRGGEQYF
TRBJ1-2 | . | TRBV3-1/TRBV3-2 | . | TGTGCCAGCAGCCAGGGGAGAGGCTATGGCTACACCTTC | CASSQGRGYGYTF
TRBJ1-4 | TRBD1 | TRBV11-2 | . | TGTGCCAGCAGGCTGGACAGGGCGGAAGAAAAACTGTTTTTT | CASRLDRAEEKLFF
TRBJ2-1 | TRBD1 | TRBV9 | . | TGTGCCAGCAGCCCTACCGGGACAGGGGGCAACAATGAGCAGTTCTTC | CASSPTGTGGNNEQFF
TRBJ2-3 | TRBD2 | TRBV28 | . | TGTGCCAGAGGCGGGGGAACAGATACGCAGTATTTT | CARGGGTDTQYF
TRBJ2-1 | . | TRBV19 | few | TGTGCCAGTAGGGGGGCAGGGCTGGGCAATGAGCAGTTCTTC | CASRGAGLGNEQFF
TRBJ2-4 | . | TRBV5-1 | . | TGCGCCAGCAGCTTGGCGGGGACCAAAAACATTCAGTACTTC | CASSLAGTKNIQYF
TRBJ2-6 | TRBD1 | TRBV10-2 | few | TGCGCCAGCAGTGCCGAGGGGGCGACCGTAAGCTCTGGGGCCAACGTCCTGACTTTC | CASSAEGATVSSGANVLTF
TRBJ1-5 | . | TRBV3-1/TRBV3-2 | . | TGTGCCAGCAGCCAAGATTCGGGGGGCCGAAATCAGCCCCAGCATTTT | CASSQDSGGRNQPQHF
TRBJ1-3 | TRBD1 | TRBV5-4 | once | TGTGCCAGCAGCCTCAAGACGGGACAGGGCGGTGGAAACACCATATATTTT | CASSLKTGQGGGNTIYF
TRBJ2-3 | TRBD1 | TRBV5-1 | . | TGCGCCAGCAGCTCTCCTACAGGGGATAGTCCTAGCACAGATACGCAGTATTTT | CASSSPTGDSPSTDTQYF
TRBJ1-4 | . | TRBV11-2 | once | TGTGCCAGCAGCTTAATGGGGCGCAGGGCGGCTAATGAAAAACTGTTTTTT | CASSLMGRRAANEKLFF
TRBJ2-7 | TRBD1 | TRBV6-1 | . | TGTGCCAGCAGTGACCCTCTGGGCAGGGGGAGTTTCTCCTACGAGCAGTACTTC | CASSDPLGRGSFSYEQYF
TRBJ2-7 | TRBD2 | TRBV27 | . | TGTGCCAGCAGTCCGGTGACTAGCGGGGGGCGGGAGCAGTACTTC | CASSPVTSGGREQYF